Following are 24 T cell receptor beta chains from one sample sequenced in a study of cytomegalovirus exposure and HLA in healthy donors. The PCR contained 60 Vbeta and 13 Jbeta primers. Produced via immunoSEQ multiplex PCR; TCRdb's table is partial and in-frame only. Altogether 240,000 or so clones are present, 82% being singletons, with the ten largest covering 5.4%. Sequences were obtained from PBMCs. The receptors stem from a woman in her thirties or forties in good health and CMV-seropositive.

In nucleotides, the CDR3 is TGTGCCAGCAGCTTTAGTACAGGTTGGTACGAGCAGTACTTC. It encodes CASSFSTGWYEQYF. J is TRBJ2-7 and V is TRBV7-9, with a possible D match to TRBD1 (5 bases). V gave up 3 bases and J gave up 4 bases, with 13 bases separating them. The CDR3 is 14 residues long. The germline V gene has CDR1 SEHNR and CDR2 FQNEAQ (reference sequence). Full variable domain (outside the CDR3, taken from reference TRBV7-9 and TRBJ2-7): DTGVSQNPRHKITKRGQNVTFRCDPISEHNRLYWYRQTLGQGPEFLTYFQNEAQLEKSRLLSDRFSAERPKGSFSTLEIQRTEQGDSAMYLCASSFSTGWYEQYFGPGTRLTVT.

The chain uses TRBV4-3 and TRBJ2-7; 13 bases map to TRBD2. The J segment lost 5 bases and the V segment lost 4 bases, leaving 2 bases of the junction unmatched. Germline CDR1 LGHNA, CDR2 YSLEER. This CDR3 spans 14 amino acids. The DNA of the CDR3 is TGCGCCAGCAGCCGGACTAGCGGGAGTGACGAGCAGTACTTC. The encoded protein is CASSRTSGSDEQYF.

V usage is TRBV12-5 and J usage is TRBJ2-2, with 13 bases identical to TRBD2. The CDR3 consists of 17 residues. Germline trimming cut 2 bases from V and 6 bases from J; bases unmatched to any gene: 6. Looked up from germline, CDR1 is LGHNT and CDR2 is FRNRAP. The CDR3 nucleotides read TGTGCTAGTGGTTTGTCTGGACTAGCGGGAGTCGCCGGGGAGCTGTTTTTT. This codes for CASGLSGLAGVAGELFF. The full variable domain, its missing parts supplied by reference TRBV12-5 and TRBJ2-2, is DARVTQTPRHKVTEMGQEVTMRCQPILGHNTVFWYRQTMMQGLELLAYFRNRAPLDDSGMPKDRFSAEMPDATLATLKIQPSEPRDSAVYFCASGLSGLAGVAGELFFGEGSRLTVL.

The chain recombines TRBV5-1 with TRBJ2-3; D is perhaps TRBD1 (5 bases). CDR1 and CDR2 (germline): SGHRS, YFSETQ. The CDR3 totals 15 residues. Trimming took 0 bases from V and 5 from J, leaving 13 bases between them. This chain's CDR3 is CASSLVGQGKDTQYF. The CDR3 nucleotides are TGCGCCAGCAGCTTGGTGGGCCAGGGTAAAGATACGCAGTATTTT.

V gene TRBV29-1 combines with J gene TRBJ1-4; perhaps TRBD1 as D (6 bases). Germline assignment: CDR1 SQVTM and CDR2 ANQGSEA. V lost 4 bases and J lost 8, with 14 bases in between. There are 13 residues in the CDR3. The CDR3 is CSVVVGGGEKLFF. The CDR3 DNA is TGCAGCGTTGTCGTAGGGGGTGGAGAAAAACTGTTTTTT.

This rearrangement joins TRBV7-9 to TRBJ1-3; D unresolved. Trimming left V 1 base short and J 1 base short, with 8 bases between. CDR1 is SEHNR, CDR2 FQNEAQ, per germline (reference sequence). The CDR3 is 15 residues long. The CDR3 nucleotides are TGTGCCAGCAGCTTAGTCGGTGGTTCTGGAAACACCATATATTTT. Its translation: CASSLVGGSGNTIYF.

This chain joins TRBV4-3 and TRBJ1-2, with D perhaps TRBD1 (5 bases). CDR1 is LGHNA and CDR2 is YSLEER in the germline V gene. V gave up 0 bases and J gave up 6 bases, with 17 bases separating them. The CDR3 is made up of 16 amino acids. CDR3 DNA: TGCGCCAGCAGCCAAGATTCAAAGGGGTTAAGGAATGGCTACACCTTC. Translation gives CASSQDSKGLRNGYTF.

This clone was detected only a few times. The rearrangement joins TRBV5-1 to TRBJ2-1, with a tentative D call TRBD1 (5 bases). V gave up 5 bases and J gave up 6 bases, with 9 bases separating them. The CDR3 runs to 12 residues. Looked up from germline, CDR1 is SGHRS and CDR2 is YFSETQ. CDR3 in amino acids: CASRKGINEQFF. The CDR3 DNA is TGCGCCAGCAGGAAGGGGATCAATGAGCAGTTCTTC.

The gene calls are TRBV7-9 and TRBJ1-2; weak D call: TRBD1 (6 bases). The germline V gene encodes CDR1 SEHNR and CDR2 FQNEAQ (reference sequence). The CDR3 loop spans 12 amino acids. V was trimmed by 5 bases and J by 5 bases, leaving 9 bases between them. CDR3 loop: CASSQQGYGYTF. In nucleotides, the CDR3 is TGTGCCAGCAGCCAACAGGGTTATGGCTACACCTTC.

The chain is built from TRBV7-9 and TRBJ2-5; TRBD2 matches 12 bases. The V gene's germline CDR1 is SEHNR and CDR2 FQNEAQ (reference sequence). The CDR3 totals 14 residues. The trim removed 6 bases at V and 4 bases at J, leaving 3 bases unmatched. CDR3 in amino acids: CASSLAGGGETQYF. The DNA for the CDR3 is TGTGCCAGCAGTCTAGCGGGAGGGGGAGAGACCCAGTACTTC.

This chain uses TRBV15 with TRBJ2-3; 8 bases align to TRBD2. Germline lookup yields CDR1 LNHNV and CDR2 YYDKDF (reference sequence). CDR3 size: 16 residues. Losses at the gene ends were 0 bases for V and 2 bases for J; bases not matched to a gene: 4. The DNA of the CDR3 is TGTGCCACCAGCAGAGATGCGGGGGGCACCACAGATACGCAGTATTTT. The encoded protein is CATSRDAGGTTDTQYF.

This sequence joins TRBV4-2 and TRBJ2-3; TRBD2 aligns across 9 bases. The CDR3 totals 16 residues. With 4 bases clipped from V and 8 bases from J, the junction kept 13 bases outside the gene matches. The germline CDR1 and CDR2 sequences are LGHNA and YNFKEQ. The CDR3 DNA follows: TGTGCCAGCAGCCTCACCTCAGCGGGGGGCTCTAGTACGCAGTATTTT. Amino acids: CASSLTSAGGSSTQYF.

The chain links TRBV5-4 to TRBJ2-1; 10 positions match TRBD2. The V and J ends lost 4 bases and 6 bases, in that order; junction bases with no gene match: 10. Germline V gives CDR1 SGHNT, CDR2 YYREEE (reference sequence). The CDR3 is 16 residues long. CDR3 region: CASSSSLAGGSNEQFF. CDR3 nucleotide sequence: TGTGCCAGCAGCAGTTCGTTAGCGGGAGGAAGCAATGAGCAGTTCTTC. The complete variable domain, with remaining parts taken from reference TRBV5-4 and TRBJ2-1, reads ETGVTQSPTHLIKTRGQQVTLRCSSQSGHNTVSWYQQALGQGPQFIFQYYREEENGRGNFPPRFSGLQFPNYSSELNVNALELDDSALYLCASSSSLAGGSNEQFFGPGTRLTVL.

This chain links TRBV7-2 with TRBJ1-3; no firm D call. Germline CDR1 SGHTA, CDR2 FQGNSA. The CDR3 runs to 16 residues. V shed 0 bases and J shed 0 bases, with 9 bases lying between them. CDR3 sequence: CASSLARVNSGNTIYF. The CDR3, as DNA: TGTGCCAGCAGCTTAGCGCGTGTGAACTCTGGAAACACCATATATTTT. The whole variable domain, filled in from reference TRBV7-2 and TRBJ1-3, reads GAGVSQSPSNKVTEKGKDVELRCDPISGHTALYWYRQSLGQGLEFLIYFQGNSAPDKSGLPSDRFSAERTGGSVSTLTIQRTQQEDSAVYLCASSLARVNSGNTIYFGEGSWLTVV.

This chain connects TRBV30 to TRBJ2-3; D possibly corresponds to TRBD1 (6 bases). Germline CDR1 reads GTSNPN; CDR2 reads SVGIG (reference sequence). The CDR3 is made up of 15 amino acids. V lost 1 base and J 0 bases, leaving 11 bases between the germline ends. CDR3: CAWSAGQTSTDTQYF. The CDR3 nucleotides read TGTGCCTGGAGTGCCGGACAGACTAGCACAGATACGCAGTATTTT.

The gene calls are TRBV10-3 and TRBJ1-1; D unresolved. The germline gives CDR1 ENHRY, CDR2 SYGVKD. The CDR3 runs 13 residues. The ends were cut back, 3 bases at V and 2 bases at J, with 7 bases in the middle. CDR3 sequence reads: CAISDVANTEAFF. The DNA of the CDR3 is TGTGCCATCAGTGACGTGGCAAACACTGAAGCTTTCTTT.

The chain uses TRBV14 and TRBJ2-1; 10 nucleotides agree with TRBD1. The V gene's germline CDR1 is SGHDN and CDR2 FVKESK. CDR3 length equals 16 residues. V shed 7 bases, J shed 1 base, and the junction held 7 bases outside the gene matches. The CDR3 coding sequence is TGTGCCAGCACCCGGACAGGGGGATTTTCCTACAATGAGCAGTTCTTC. This sequence encodes CASTRTGGFSYNEQFF.

The table lists this clone with a count of one. The V call is TRBV9, the J call TRBJ1-3; D might be TRBD1 (5 bases). Germline-derived CDR1 and CDR2 are SGDLS and YYNGEE. Trimming took 2 bases from V and 4 from J, leaving 22 bases between them. The CDR3 loop spans 18 amino acids. For the CDR3, the DNA is TGTGCCAGCAGCGTTTTCCAGACAGCCATGGAAGGAGGAAACACCATATATTTT. Protein product: CASSVFQTAMEGGNTIYF.

The CDR3 coding sequence is TGTGCCAGCAGTCCCGTCCCGGGGAGTGAAGCTTTCTTT. As protein: CASSPVPGSEAFF. The chain uses TRBV6-4 and TRBJ1-1; D is unclear. The CDR3 consists of 13 residues. Per germline, CDR1 MRHNA and CDR2 SNTAGT. Trimming took off 5 bases at V and 7 bases at J, with 14 bases between the two ends.

This clone has only a few counts. This chain joins TRBV25-1 and TRBJ1-5; D remains ambiguous. From germline, CDR1 is MGHDK and CDR2 SYGVNS. The CDR3 spans 15 residues. Trimming cost V 4 bases and J 3 bases, with 13 bases left between them. The CDR3 sequence: CASSGAGTYNQPQHF. The DNA of the CDR3 is TGTGCCAGCAGTGGGGCGGGCACTTACAATCAGCCCCAGCATTTT.

The chain employs TRBV27 and TRBJ2-6; 9 bases align to TRBD2. The CDR3 extends over 18 amino acids. Germline CDR1 MNHEY, CDR2 SMNVEV (reference sequence). V dropped 2 bases and J dropped 3; count of bases not matched to a gene: 8. CDR3 sequence reads: CASSLKASGVYGANVLTF. CDR3 bases: TGTGCCAGCAGTTTAAAGGCTAGCGGGGTATATGGGGCCAACGTCCTGACTTTC.

The chain links TRBV19 to TRBJ2-7; 10 bases are shared with TRBD1. The J segment lost 4 bases and the V segment lost 4 bases, leaving 7 bases of the junction unmatched. Germline-derived CDR1 and CDR2 are LNHDA and SQIVND (reference sequence). This CDR3 contains 15 residues. The CDR3 nucleotides are TGTGCCAGTAGTACGACAGGGGGCGCCGGATACGAGCAGTACTTC. Its translation: CASSTTGGAGYEQYF.

In its sample, this clone was seen once. V gene TRBV4-3 combines with J gene TRBJ2-7; unclear D gene. The CDR3 has 14 residues. Trimming cost V 0 bases and J 3 bases, with 9 bases left between them. The germline gives CDR1 LGHNA, CDR2 YSLEER. The chain's CDR3 is CASSQDVNFYEQYF. In DNA form, the CDR3 reads TGCGCCAGCAGCCAAGATGTGAACTTCTACGAGCAGTACTTC.

The chain is built from TRBV30 and TRBJ2-2, with a weak D call TRBD2 (5 bases). Trimming pared 2 bases from V and 3 bases from J, leaving 10 bases between. The CDR3 spans 14 residues. The germline V gene has CDR1 GTSNPN and CDR2 SVGIG (reference sequence). CDR3 residues: CAWSPRGHTGELFF. The CDR3 nucleotides are TGTGCCTGGAGTCCACGAGGGCACACCGGGGAGCTGTTTTTT.